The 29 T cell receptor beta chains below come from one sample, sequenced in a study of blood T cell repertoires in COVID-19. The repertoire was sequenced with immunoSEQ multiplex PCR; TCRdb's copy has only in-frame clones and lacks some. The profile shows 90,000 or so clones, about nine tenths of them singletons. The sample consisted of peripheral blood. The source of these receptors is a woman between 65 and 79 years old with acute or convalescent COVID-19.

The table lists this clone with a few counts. As DNA, the CDR3 is TGTGCCAGCAGCCATGACTTTAGCGGGGGGGGACAAGAGACCCAGTACTTC. Amino acids: CASSHDFSGGGQETQYF. This chain links TRBV5-4 with TRBJ2-5; 11 bases are shared with TRBD2. The CDR3 is made up of 17 amino acids. J gave up 2 bases and V 4 bases, and 10 bases lay outside the gene matches. Germline V CDR1 and CDR2: SGHNT, YYREEE (reference sequence).

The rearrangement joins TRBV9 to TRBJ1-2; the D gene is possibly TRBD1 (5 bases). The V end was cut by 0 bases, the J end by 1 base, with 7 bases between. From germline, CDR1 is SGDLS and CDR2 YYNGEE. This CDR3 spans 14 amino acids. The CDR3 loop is CASSVGGSNYGYTF. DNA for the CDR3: TGTGCCAGCAGCGTAGGGGGCAGTAACTATGGCTACACCTTC.

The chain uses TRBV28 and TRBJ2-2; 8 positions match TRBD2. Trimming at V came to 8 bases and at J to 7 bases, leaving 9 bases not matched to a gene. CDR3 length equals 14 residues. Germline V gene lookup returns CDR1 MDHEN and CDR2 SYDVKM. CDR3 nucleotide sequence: TGTGCCAGCGGGGGGACTAGTAATATCGGGGAGCTGTTTTTT. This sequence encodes CASGGTSNIGELFF. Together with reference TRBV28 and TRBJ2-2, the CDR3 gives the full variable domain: DVKVTQSSRYLVKRTGEKVFLECVQDMDHENMFWYRQDPGLGLRLIYFSYDVKMKEKGDIPEGYSVSREKKERFSLILESASTNQTSMYLCASGGTSNIGELFFGEGSRLTVL.

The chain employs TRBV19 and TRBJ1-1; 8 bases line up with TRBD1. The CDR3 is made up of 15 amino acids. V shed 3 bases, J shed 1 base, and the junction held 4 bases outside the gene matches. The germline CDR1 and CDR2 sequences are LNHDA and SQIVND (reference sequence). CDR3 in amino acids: CASSILGQGNTEAFF. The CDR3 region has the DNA TGTGCCAGTAGTATCCTCGGACAGGGGAACACTGAAGCTTTCTTT.

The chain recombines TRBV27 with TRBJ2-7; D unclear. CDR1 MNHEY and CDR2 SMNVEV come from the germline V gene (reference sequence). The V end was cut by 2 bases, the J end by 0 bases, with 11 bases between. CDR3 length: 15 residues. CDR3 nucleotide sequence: TGTGCCAGCAGTTTAATGGGCAGCCTCTCCTACGAGCAGTACTTC. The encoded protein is CASSLMGSLSYEQYF.

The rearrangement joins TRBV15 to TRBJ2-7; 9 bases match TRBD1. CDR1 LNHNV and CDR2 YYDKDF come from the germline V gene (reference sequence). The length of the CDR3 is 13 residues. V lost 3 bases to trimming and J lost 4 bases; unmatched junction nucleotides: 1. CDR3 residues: CATSRGTGYEQYV. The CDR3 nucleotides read TGTGCCACCAGCAGGGGGACAGGGTACGAGCAGTACGTC.

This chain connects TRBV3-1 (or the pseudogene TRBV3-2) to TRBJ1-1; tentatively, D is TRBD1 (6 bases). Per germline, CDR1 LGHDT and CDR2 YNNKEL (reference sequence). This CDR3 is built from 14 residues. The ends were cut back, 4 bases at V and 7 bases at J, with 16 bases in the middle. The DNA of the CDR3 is TGTGCCAGCAGCCGAAGGGGGTCCGGCCATGAAGCTTTCTTT. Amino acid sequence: CASSRRGSGHEAFF.

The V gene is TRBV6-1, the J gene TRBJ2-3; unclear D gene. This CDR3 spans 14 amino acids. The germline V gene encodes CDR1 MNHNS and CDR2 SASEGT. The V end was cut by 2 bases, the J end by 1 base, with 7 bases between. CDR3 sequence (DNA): TGTGCCAGCAGTGAAAAGCCCGGCACAGATACGCAGTATTTT. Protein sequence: CASSEKPGTDTQYF.

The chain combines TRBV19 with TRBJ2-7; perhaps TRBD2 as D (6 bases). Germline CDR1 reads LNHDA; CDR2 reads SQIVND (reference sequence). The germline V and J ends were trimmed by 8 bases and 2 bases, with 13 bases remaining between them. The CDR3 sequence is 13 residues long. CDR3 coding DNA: TGTGCCAGTCGGCCCCGGGAGACCTACGAGCAGTACTTC. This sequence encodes CASRPRETYEQYF.

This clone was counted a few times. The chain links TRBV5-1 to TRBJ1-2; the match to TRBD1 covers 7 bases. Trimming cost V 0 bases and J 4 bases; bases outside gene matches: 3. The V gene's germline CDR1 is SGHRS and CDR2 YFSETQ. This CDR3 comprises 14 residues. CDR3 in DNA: TGCGCCAGCAGCTTGGAAGGGGGCAGCTATGGCTACACCTTC. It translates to CASSLEGGSYGYTF. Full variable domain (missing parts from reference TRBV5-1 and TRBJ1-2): KAGVTQTPRYLIKTRGQQVTLSCSPISGHRSVSWYQQTPGQGLQFLFEYFSETQRNKGNFPGRFSGRQFSNSRSEMNVSTLELGDSALYLCASSLEGGSYGYTFGSGTRLTVV.

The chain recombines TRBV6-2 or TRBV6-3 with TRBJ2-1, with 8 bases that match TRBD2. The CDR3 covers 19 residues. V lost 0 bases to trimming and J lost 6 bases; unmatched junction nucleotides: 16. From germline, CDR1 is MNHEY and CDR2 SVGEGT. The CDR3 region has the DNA TGTGCCAGCAGTTACTCGATTCAGCCCTACGCGGGAGGTCGCAATGAGCAGTTCTTC. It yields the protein CASSYSIQPYAGGRNEQFF.

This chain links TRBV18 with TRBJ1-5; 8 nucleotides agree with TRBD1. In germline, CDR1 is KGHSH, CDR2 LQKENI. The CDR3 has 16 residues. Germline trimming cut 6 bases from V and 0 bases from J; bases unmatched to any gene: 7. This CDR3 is CASSDQGASSNQPQHF. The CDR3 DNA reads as TGTGCCAGCTCGGACCAGGGGGCCTCTAGCAATCAGCCCCAGCATTTT.

The CDR3 spells CASSPLGPGMNTEAFF. CDR3 sequence (DNA): TGTGCCAGCTCACCACTAGGGCCAGGGATGAACACTGAAGCTTTCTTT. The V and J genes are TRBV18 and TRBJ1-1, with a tentative D call TRBD1 (5 bases). The CDR3 is 16 residues long. The germline V gene encodes CDR1 KGHSH and CDR2 LQKENI. V was trimmed by 1 base and J by 0 bases, leaving 12 bases between them.

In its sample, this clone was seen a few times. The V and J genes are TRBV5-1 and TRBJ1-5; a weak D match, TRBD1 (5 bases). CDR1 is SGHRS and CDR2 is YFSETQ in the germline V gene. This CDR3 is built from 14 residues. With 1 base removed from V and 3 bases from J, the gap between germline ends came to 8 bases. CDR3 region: CASSLWGDNQPQHF. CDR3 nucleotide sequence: TGCGCCAGCAGCTTGTGGGGGGACAATCAGCCCCAGCATTTT.

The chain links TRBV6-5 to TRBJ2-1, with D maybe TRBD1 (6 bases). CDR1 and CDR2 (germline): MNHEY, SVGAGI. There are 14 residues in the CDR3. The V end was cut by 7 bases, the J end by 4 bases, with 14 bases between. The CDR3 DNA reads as TGTGCCAGCACTCTTGGGCAGGGGTACAATGAGCAGTTCTTC. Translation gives CASTLGQGYNEQFF.

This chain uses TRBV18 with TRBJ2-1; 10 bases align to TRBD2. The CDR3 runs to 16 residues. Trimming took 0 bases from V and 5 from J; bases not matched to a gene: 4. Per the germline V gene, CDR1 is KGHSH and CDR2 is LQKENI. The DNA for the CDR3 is TGTGCCAGCTCACCACCCCTAGCGGGGGCTCACAATGAGCAGTTCTTC. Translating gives CASSPPLAGAHNEQFF.

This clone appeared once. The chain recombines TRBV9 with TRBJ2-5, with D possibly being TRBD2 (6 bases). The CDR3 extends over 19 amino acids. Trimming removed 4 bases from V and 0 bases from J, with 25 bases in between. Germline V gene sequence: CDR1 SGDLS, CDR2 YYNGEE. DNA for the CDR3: TGTGCCAGCAGCCCCCGGGGTGGAGTGGAGGGGATGTACCAAGAGACCCAGTACTTC. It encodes CASSPRGGVEGMYQETQYF.

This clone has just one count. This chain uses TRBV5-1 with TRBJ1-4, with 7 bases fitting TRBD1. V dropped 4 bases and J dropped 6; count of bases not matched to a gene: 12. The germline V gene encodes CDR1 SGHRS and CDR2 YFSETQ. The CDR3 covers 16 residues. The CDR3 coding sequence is TGCGCCAGCAGCCCGGAAATTGGGACAGAGTATGAAAAACTGTTTTTT. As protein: CASSPEIGTEYEKLFF.

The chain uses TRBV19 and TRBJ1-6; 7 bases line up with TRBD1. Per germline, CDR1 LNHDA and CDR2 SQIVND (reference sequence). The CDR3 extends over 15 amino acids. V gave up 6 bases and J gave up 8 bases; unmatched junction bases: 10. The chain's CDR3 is CASSKRTGTYSPLHF. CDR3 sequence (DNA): TGTGCCAGTAGCAAACGGACAGGTACATATTCACCCCTCCACTTT.

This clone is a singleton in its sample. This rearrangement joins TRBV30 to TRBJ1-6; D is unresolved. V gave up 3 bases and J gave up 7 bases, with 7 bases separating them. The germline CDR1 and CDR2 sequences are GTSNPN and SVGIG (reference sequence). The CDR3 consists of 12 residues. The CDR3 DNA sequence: TGTGCCTGGAGCCGCCGGAATTCACCCCTCCACTTT. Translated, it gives CAWSRRNSPLHF.

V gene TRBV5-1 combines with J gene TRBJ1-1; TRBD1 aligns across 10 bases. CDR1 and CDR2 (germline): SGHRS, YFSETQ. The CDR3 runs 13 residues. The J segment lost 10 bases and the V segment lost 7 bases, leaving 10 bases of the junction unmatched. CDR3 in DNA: TGCGCCAGCTCGGGACAGGGGAATTCTGGAGCTTTCTTT. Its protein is CASSGQGNSGAFF.

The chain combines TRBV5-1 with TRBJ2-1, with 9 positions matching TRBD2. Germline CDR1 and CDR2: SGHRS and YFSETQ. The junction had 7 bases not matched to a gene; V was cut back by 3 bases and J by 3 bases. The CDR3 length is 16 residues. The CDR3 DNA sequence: TGCGCCAGCAGCTCTATGACTAGCGGTTACTACAATGAGCAGTTCTTC. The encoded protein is CASSSMTSGYYNEQFF.

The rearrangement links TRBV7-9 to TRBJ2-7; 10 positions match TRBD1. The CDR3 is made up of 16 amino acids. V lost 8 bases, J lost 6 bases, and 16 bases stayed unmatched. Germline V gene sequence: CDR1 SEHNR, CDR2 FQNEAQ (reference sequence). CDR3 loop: CASESTRDRGVSEQYF. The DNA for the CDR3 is TGTGCCAGCGAGTCGACTCGGGACAGGGGTGTGTCCGAGCAGTACTTC.

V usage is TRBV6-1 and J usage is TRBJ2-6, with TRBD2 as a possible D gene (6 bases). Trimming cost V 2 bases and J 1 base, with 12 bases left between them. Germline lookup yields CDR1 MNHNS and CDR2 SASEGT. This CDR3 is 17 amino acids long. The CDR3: CASSEIGTFSGANVLTF. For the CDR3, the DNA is TGTGCCAGCAGTGAAATCGGGACTTTTTCTGGGGCCAACGTCCTGACTTTC.

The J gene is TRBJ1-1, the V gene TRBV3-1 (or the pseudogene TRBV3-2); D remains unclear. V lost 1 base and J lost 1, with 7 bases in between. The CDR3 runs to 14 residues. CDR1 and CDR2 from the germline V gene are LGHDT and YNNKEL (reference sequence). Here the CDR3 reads CASSQGTPNTEAFF. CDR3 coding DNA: TGTGCCAGCAGCCAAGGAACTCCGAACACTGAAGCTTTCTTT.

In DNA form, the CDR3 reads TGTGCCAGCAGCCCTTACAGGGGGCGACGGGTCTACACTGAAGCTTTCTTT. This gives the protein CASSPYRGRRVYTEAFF. This chain links TRBV7-8 with TRBJ1-1, with 9 bases identical to TRBD1. The CDR3 is 17 residues long. Trimming took 5 bases from V and 3 from J; bases not matched to a gene: 13. CDR1 is SGHVS, CDR2 FQNEAQ, per germline.

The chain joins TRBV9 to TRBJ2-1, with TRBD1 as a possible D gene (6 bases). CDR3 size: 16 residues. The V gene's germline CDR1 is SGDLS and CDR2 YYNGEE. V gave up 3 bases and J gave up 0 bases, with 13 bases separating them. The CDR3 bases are TGTGCCAGCAGCGGAAAAACAGGGAGCTCCTACAATGAGCAGTTCTTC. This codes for CASSGKTGSSYNEQFF.

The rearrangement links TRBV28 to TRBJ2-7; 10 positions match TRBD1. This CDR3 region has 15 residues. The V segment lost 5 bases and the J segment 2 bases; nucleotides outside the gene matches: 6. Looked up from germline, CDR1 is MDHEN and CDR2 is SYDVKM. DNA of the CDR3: TGTGCCAGCAGTGAAGCCGGGACAGGGGCCTACGAGCAGTACGTC. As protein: CASSEAGTGAYEQYV.

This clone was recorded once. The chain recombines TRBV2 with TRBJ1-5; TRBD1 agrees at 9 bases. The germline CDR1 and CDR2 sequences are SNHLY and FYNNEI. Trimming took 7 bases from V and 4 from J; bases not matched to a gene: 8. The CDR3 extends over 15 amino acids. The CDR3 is CASKREGTGNQPQHF. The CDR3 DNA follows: TGTGCCAGCAAAAGGGAGGGGACAGGGAATCAGCCCCAGCATTTT.